The following is a TCR beta chain sequence with its context. Other DNA sequences in this sample translate to the same CDR3. The source of the sample is a study of blood T cell repertoires in COVID-19. At the level of the study: Nucleic acid was either cDNA or gDNA, and it came from T cells, B-cell-depleted T cells, or PBMCs.

The CDR3 spans 13 residues. Germline V gene data show CDR1 as SNHLY and CDR2 as FYNNEI. V lost 3 bases and J 5 bases, leaving 10 bases between the germline ends. Under the authors' procedure: Reference gene primer amplification gave nucleated cell count estimates. Generated by immunoSEQ multiplex PCR, the TCRdb table keeps only in-frame clones and is missing some. That table gives V, J and clone size, and the DNA gave D and trimming. The sample has about 59,000 clones, around 73% seen once. V and J are TRBV2 and TRBJ1-1, with a weak D call TRBD1 (5 bases). This sequence was found in a man at least 80 years old with acute or convalescent COVID-19. The sequenced material came from peripheral blood. The CDR3 DNA reads as TGTGCCAGCAGTGAGCAGGGTGGAACTGAAGCTTTCTTT. Amino acids: CASSEQGGTEAFF.